Presented here are 21 T cell receptor beta chains from one specimen sequenced in a study of T cell repertoires in cytomegalovirus infection. TCRdb reprocessed the reads via MiXCR and lists one record per CDR3 protein. The sample consists of some 920,000 distinct CDR3 sequences, roughly 30% of them appearing once. These receptors have no identified antigens. Sequenced material: cultured CD8+ T cells from PBMCs, taken from culture after CMV antigen stimulation. The receptor source for this set is a human donor in good health (CMV status not recorded). Some clones in this sample may be carry-over from other donors' samples.

The sample holds a few counts of this clonotype. This chain uses TRBV5-1 with TRBJ1-1; no clear D gene. The ends were cut back, 4 bases at V and 3 bases at J, with 16 bases in the middle. Looked up from germline, CDR1 is SGHRS and CDR2 is YFSETQ. CDR3 size: 15 residues. CDR3 coding DNA: TGCGCCAGCAGCCCGCTAAAGGTGTGGGACACTGAAGCTTTCTTT. Translation gives CASSPLKVWDTEAFF. Combining the CDR3 with reference TRBV5-1 and TRBJ1-1 gives the whole variable domain KAGVTQTPRYLIKTRGQQVTLSCSPISGHRSVSWYQQTPGQGLQFLFEYFSETQRNKGNFPGRFSGRQFSNSRSEMNVSTLELGDSALYLCASSPLKVWDTEAFFGQGTRLTVV.

In its sample, this clonotype was seen a few times. The DNA of the CDR3 is TGTGCCAGCAGCTTGACCGGGGGCAGCGCCTACGAGCAGTACTTC. Translation: CASSLTGGSAYEQYF. The chain employs TRBV7-4 and TRBJ2-7; the D call may be TRBD1 or TRBD2 (6 bases each). Germline CDR1 SGHVT, CDR2 SQSDAQ. Trimming cost V 3 bases and J 2 bases, with 14 bases left between them. CDR3 length equals 15 residues. The variable domain in full, with the rest retrieved from reference TRBV7-4 and TRBJ2-7, is GAGVSQSPRYKVAKRGRDVALRCDSISGHVTLYWYRQTLGQGSEVLTYSQSDAQRDKSGRPSGRFSAERPERSVSTLKIQRTEQGDSAVYLCASSLTGGSAYEQYFGPGTRLTVT.

The chain recombines TRBV20-1 with TRBJ2-7; D is perhaps TRBD1 (6 bases). Per the germline V gene, CDR1 is DFQATT and CDR2 is SNEGSKA (reference sequence). V lost 0 bases and J lost 3, with 18 bases in between. CDR3 length: 16 residues. The CDR3 nucleotides are TGCAGTGCTAGAGATTCGGACACAGGGCTACTCTACGAGCAGTACTTC. Translated, it gives CSARDSDTGLLYEQYF.

The V gene is TRBV19, the J gene TRBJ2-1, with a weak D call TRBD2 (6 bases). The length of the CDR3 is 18 residues. From germline, CDR1 is LNHDA and CDR2 SQIVND (reference sequence). With 8 bases removed from V and 8 bases from J, the gap between germline ends came to 31 bases. CDR3 sequence reads: CASGPGFGPGLPKDEQFF. Written as DNA, the CDR3 is TGTGCCAGTGGGCCGGGATTTGGGCCGGGACTGCCAAAGGATGAGCAGTTCTTC.

This clonotype was seen only a few times. The chain uses TRBV27 and TRBJ1-1; a weak D match, TRBD1 (6 bases). Per the germline V gene, CDR1 is MNHEY and CDR2 is SMNVEV (reference sequence). The V end lost 6 bases, the J end lost 0 bases, and 11 bases lay between the germline ends. The CDR3 is made up of 14 amino acids. The CDR3 is CASRPGAMNTEAFF. The CDR3 bases are TGTGCCAGCAGGCCAGGGGCCATGAACACTGAAGCTTTCTTT.

This sequence joins TRBV6-2 or TRBV6-3 and TRBJ2-6, with D unresolved. The germline V and J ends were trimmed by 5 bases and 0 bases, with 14 bases remaining between them. The CDR3 sequence is 17 residues long. Germline loops: CDR1 MNHEY, CDR2 SVGEGT. Here the CDR3 reads CASSPPVAYSGANVLTF. CDR3 sequence (DNA): TGTGCCAGCAGTCCCCCAGTAGCCTACTCTGGGGCCAACGTCCTGACTTTC.

This clonotype was seen many times. This chain uses TRBV7-2 with TRBJ1-4; no clear D gene. V was cut by 3 bases and J by 0 bases, with 23 bases left in between. From germline, CDR1 is SGHTA and CDR2 FQGNSA. The CDR3 spans 20 residues. CDR3 amino acids: CASSFNSLRQLLTTNEKLFF. CDR3 in DNA: TGTGCCAGCAGCTTTAATTCGCTAAGGCAGCTCTTAACAACTAATGAAAAACTGTTTTTT. Variable domain in full (rest from reference TRBV7-2 and TRBJ1-4): GAGVSQSPSNKVTEKGKDVELRCDPISGHTALYWYRQSLGQGLEFLIYFQGNSAPDKSGLPSDRFSAERTGGSVSTLTIQRTQQEDSAVYLCASSFNSLRQLLTTNEKLFFGSGTQLSVL.

The chain is built from TRBV7-2 and TRBJ2-7; D may be TRBD1 or TRBD2 (5 bases each). The ends were cut back, 4 bases at V and 2 bases at J, with 15 bases in the middle. CDR1 and CDR2 (germline): SGHTA, FQGNSA. The length of the CDR3 is 15 residues. The CDR3 DNA reads TGTGCCAGCAGCTCCCTCCGGGACGGTACCTACGAGCAGTACTTC. This translates into CASSSLRDGTYEQYF. Full variable domain (rest looked up from reference TRBV7-2 and TRBJ2-7): GAGVSQSPSNKVTEKGKDVELRCDPISGHTALYWYRQSLGQGLEFLIYFQGNSAPDKSGLPSDRFSAERTGGSVSTLTIQRTQQEDSAVYLCASSSLRDGTYEQYFGPGTRLTVT.

This rearrangement joins TRBV19 to TRBJ1-1, with 9 positions matching TRBD1. The V segment lost 6 bases and the J segment 0 bases; nucleotides outside the gene matches: 8. CDR3 length: 16 residues. Germline loops: CDR1 LNHDA, CDR2 SQIVND (reference sequence). CDR3 in DNA: TGTGCCAGTAGCTCCGGGACAGGGAGAGTGAACACTGAAGCTTTCTTT. Its protein product is CASSSGTGRVNTEAFF.

In this sample, this clonotype turned up once. The rearrangement links TRBV4-3 to TRBJ2-5; the D gene is possibly TRBD2 (6 bases). The CDR3 contains 15 residues. Germline values: CDR1 LGHNA, CDR2 YSLEER. V was cut by 0 bases and J by 7 bases, with 15 bases left in between. DNA for the CDR3: TGCGCCAGCAGCCAAGATAGCGGTGGAGGTCGGACCCAGTACTTC. This sequence encodes CASSQDSGGGRTQYF.

In this sample, this clonotype turned up a few times. The V and J genes are TRBV11-2 and TRBJ2-1; D uncertain. The V and J ends lost 1 base and 2 bases respectively, with 6 bases between them. This CDR3 comprises 14 residues. The germline CDR1 and CDR2 sequences are SGHAT and FQNNGV. In nucleotides, the CDR3 is TGTGCCAGCAGCTTAGCATTGACCTACAATGAGCAGTTCTTC. Amino acid sequence: CASSLALTYNEQFF.

This clonotype was detected only a few times. J is TRBJ2-1 and V is TRBV6-5; the match to TRBD1 covers 9 bases. The CDR3 spans 11 residues. After removal of 4 bases from V and 16 bases from J, the junction contained 5 bases not matched to a gene. Germline CDR1 and CDR2: MNHEY and SVGAGI. CDR3 sequence: CASSFGTGFFF. For the CDR3, the DNA is TGTGCCAGCAGTTTTGGGACAGGGTTTTTCTTC.

The chain couples TRBV20-1 to TRBJ1-5, with 9 positions matching TRBD1. In germline, CDR1 is DFQATT, CDR2 SNEGSKA (reference sequence). The CDR3 covers 15 residues. J lost 4 bases, V lost 5 bases, and 9 bases had no gene match. CDR3 region: CSAVQGARVNQPQHF. CDR3 nucleotides: TGCAGTGCTGTACAGGGGGCGAGAGTTAATCAGCCCCAGCATTTT.

This clonotype appeared many times. V is TRBV19 and J is TRBJ2-2; maybe TRBD2 (6 bases). This CDR3 has 15 amino acids. V was trimmed by 7 bases and J by 6 bases, leaving 18 bases between them. Germline V gene lookup returns CDR1 LNHDA and CDR2 SQIVND (reference sequence). For the CDR3, the DNA is TGTGCCAGTACCGGCGGGGTGGCTGTGGCCGGGGAGCTGTTTTTT. It encodes CASTGGVAVAGELFF.

A single count supports this clonotype. The CDR3 DNA reads TGTGCCAGCAGTGAACACAGGGGAACCGGGGAGCTGTTTTTT. Amino acids: CASSEHRGTGELFF. This chain joins TRBV6-1 and TRBJ2-2, with 7 bases lining up with TRBD1. The V gene end was trimmed by 2 bases and the J gene end by 5 bases; junction bases not matched to a gene: 2. CDR1 and CDR2 from the germline V gene are MNHNS and SASEGT. The CDR3 sequence is 14 residues long.

This clonotype was picked up many times. V and J are TRBV12-3 or TRBV12-4 and TRBJ2-1; 9 nucleotides align to TRBD1. CDR3 size: 16 residues. Trimming took 0 bases from V and 8 from J; bases not matched to a gene: 8. CDR3 protein: CASSLAGTGYEDEQFF. CDR3 DNA: TGTGCCAGCAGTTTAGCCGGGACAGGGTACGAGGATGAGCAGTTCTTC.

This rearrangement joins TRBV5-5 to TRBJ2-4; 9 bases are shared with TRBD1. After removal of 4 bases from V and 0 bases from J, the junction contained 5 bases not matched to a gene. The V gene's germline CDR1 is SGHKS and CDR2 YYEKEE (reference sequence). CDR3 length: 16 amino acids. This chain's CDR3 is CASSARDREAKNIQYF. The CDR3 DNA reads TGTGCCAGCAGCGCCCGGGACAGGGAAGCCAAAAACATTCAGTACTTC.

The chain joins TRBV12-3 or TRBV12-4 to TRBJ2-7, with a weak D call TRBD2 (6 bases). Trimming cost V 0 bases and J 2 bases, with 14 bases left between them. The CDR3 is made up of 16 amino acids. CDR3 region: CASSLALAGGAYEQYF. CDR3 DNA: TGTGCCAGCAGTTTAGCGCTAGCCGGAGGGGCCTACGAGCAGTACTTC.

This sequence joins TRBV12-3 or TRBV12-4 and TRBJ1-2; 7 bases match TRBD1. V trimming: 6 bases; J trimming: 5 bases; junction bases outside the gene matches: 9. The CDR3 loop spans 14 amino acids. CDR3 amino acids: CASRPRQGDYGYTF. For the CDR3, the DNA is TGTGCCAGCAGACCTCGACAGGGCGATTATGGCTACACCTTC.

The V and J genes are TRBV12-3 or TRBV12-4 and TRBJ1-6; D is unresolved. This CDR3 is built from 15 residues. Deletions cut 6 bases from V and 10 bases from J, with 19 bases between. The DNA of the CDR3 is TGTGCCAGCAGCCCCGGACCGGCAGCAGGCTCACCCCTCCACTTT. This translates into CASSPGPAAGSPLHF.

Regarding this clonotype: A much more abundant neighbour one base away suggests this may be a read error. The chain uses TRBV7-2 and TRBJ1-5; D is unresolved. V was clipped by 5 bases and J by 3 bases, with 20 bases between them. The CDR3 is 17 amino acids. Germline CDR1 is SGHTA and CDR2 is FQGNSA. Written as DNA, the CDR3 is TGTGCCAGCAGCGTAAAGCGAGGGAAAAGGCCCAATCAGCCCCAGCATTTT. The encoded protein is CASSVKRGKRPNQPQHF.